Only a few counts were recorded for the clone carrying this T cell receptor beta chain. The protocol was immunoSEQ multiplex PCR, while the TCRdb copy is restricted to in-frame clones and leaves out a portion. This table has 180,000 or so clones, 65% to 85% appearing once. This entry is derived from a study of blood T cell repertoires in COVID-19. Germline V gene lookup returns CDR1 ENHRY and CDR2 SYGVKD. The length of the CDR3 is 16 residues. Trimming took 0 bases from V and 7 from J; bases not matched to a gene: 4. The sequence was collected from a woman aged 60-75 years who had recovered from COVID-19. Sample: PBMCs or T cells enriched from blood (not recorded which). The V call is TRBV10-3, the J call TRBJ1-6; 9 bases fit TRBD1. CDR3: CAISESTGGGNSPLHF. Here the CDR3 DNA reads TGTGCCATCAGTGAGTCGACAGGGGGTGGGAATTCACCCCTCCACTTT.